This T cell receptor (beta chain) originates from a study of OX40 agonist ivuxolimab in advanced cancers. The method was immunoSEQ multiplex PCR; TCRdb's version includes in-frame clones alone and lacks a portion of them. There are about 49,000 clones in the sample; 81% occur only once, and about 7% lies in the top ten. The TCR comes from an adult with an advanced solid tumor such as melanoma, head and neck, liver or kidney cancer. The input for sequencing was CD4+ or CD8+ T cells sorted from blood, taken in a trial of the OX40 agonist ivuxolimab.

The CDR3 loop reads CASSQEEGLGTEAFF. The CDR3 DNA reads TGCGCCAGCAGCCAAGAAGAAGGTTTAGGCACTGAAGCTTTCTTT. The chain uses TRBV4-3 and TRBJ1-1; D is ambiguous. The CDR3 contains 15 residues. Per germline, CDR1 LGHNA and CDR2 YSLEER. The V end lost 0 bases, the J end lost 4 bases, and 12 bases lay between the germline ends.